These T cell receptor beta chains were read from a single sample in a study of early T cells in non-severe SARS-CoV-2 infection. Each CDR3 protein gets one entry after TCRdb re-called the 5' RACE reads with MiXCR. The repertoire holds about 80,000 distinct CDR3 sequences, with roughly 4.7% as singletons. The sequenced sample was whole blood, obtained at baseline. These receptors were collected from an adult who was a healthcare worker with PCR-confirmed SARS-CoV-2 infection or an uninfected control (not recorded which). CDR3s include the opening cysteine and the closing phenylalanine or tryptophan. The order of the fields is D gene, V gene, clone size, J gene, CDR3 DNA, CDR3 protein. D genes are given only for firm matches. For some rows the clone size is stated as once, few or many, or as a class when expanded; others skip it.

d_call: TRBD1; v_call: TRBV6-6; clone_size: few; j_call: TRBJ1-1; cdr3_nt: TGTGCCAGCAGTTACTCTGGGAACAGGGGTGCCACTGAAGCTTTCTTT; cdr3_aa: CASSYSGNRGATEAFF
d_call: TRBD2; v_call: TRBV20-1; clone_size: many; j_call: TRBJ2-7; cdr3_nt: TGCAGTGCTAGAGTGGGGACTAGCGGGATGGGAGAGCAGTACTTC; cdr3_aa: CSARVGTSGMGEQYF
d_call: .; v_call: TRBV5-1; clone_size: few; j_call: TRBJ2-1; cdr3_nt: TGCGCCAGCAGCTTGCCCAGCGGCAGCTCCTACAATGAGCAGTTCTTC; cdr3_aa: CASSLPSGSSYNEQFF
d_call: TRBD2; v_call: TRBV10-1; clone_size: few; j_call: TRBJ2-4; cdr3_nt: TGCGCCAGCAGGGGACTAGAAAACATTCAGTACTTC; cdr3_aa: CASRGLENIQYF
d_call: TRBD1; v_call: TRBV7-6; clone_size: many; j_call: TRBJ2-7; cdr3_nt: TGTGCCAGCAGCTTAGCGACAGGGGGGTTCTACGAGCAGTACTTC; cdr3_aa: CASSLATGGFYEQYF
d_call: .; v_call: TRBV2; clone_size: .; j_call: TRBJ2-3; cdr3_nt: TGTGCCGGTCAGGGGCAAACAGATACGCAGTATTTT; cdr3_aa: CAGQGQTDTQYF
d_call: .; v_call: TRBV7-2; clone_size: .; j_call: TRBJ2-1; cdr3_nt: TGTGCCAGCAGCTTAGGAGAGTACAATGAGCAGTTCTTC; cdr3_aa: CASSLGEYNEQFF
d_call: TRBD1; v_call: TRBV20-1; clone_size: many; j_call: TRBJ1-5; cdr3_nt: TGCAGTGCCTGGGACAGTTTCAAAGGGACAGGGGGCAATCAGCCCCAGCATTTT; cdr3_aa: CSAWDSFKGTGGNQPQHF
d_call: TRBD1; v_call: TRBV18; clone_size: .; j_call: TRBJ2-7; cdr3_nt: TGTGCCAGCTCATCGGGACAGTCCTACGAGCAGTACTTC; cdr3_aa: CASSSGQSYEQYF
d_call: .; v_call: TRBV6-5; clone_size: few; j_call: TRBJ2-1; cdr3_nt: TGTGCCAGCAGTTACGGGGGAGCCGCCTACAATGAGCAGTTCTTC; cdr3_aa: CASSYGGAAYNEQFF
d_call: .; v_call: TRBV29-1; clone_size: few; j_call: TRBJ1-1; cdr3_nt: TGCAGCGTGAATGACGCTCCGTATACTGAAGCTTTCTTT; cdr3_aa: CSVNDAPYTEAFF
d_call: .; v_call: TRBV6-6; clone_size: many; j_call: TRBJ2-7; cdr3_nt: TGTGCCAGCAGTACACAGATCTACGAGCAGTACTTC; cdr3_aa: CASSTQIYEQYF
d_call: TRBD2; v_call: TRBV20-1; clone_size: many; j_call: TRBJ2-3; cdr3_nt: TGCAGTGCTACCCCACAAGCGGGAGGGTACACAGATACGCAGTATTTT; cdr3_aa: CSATPQAGGYTDTQYF
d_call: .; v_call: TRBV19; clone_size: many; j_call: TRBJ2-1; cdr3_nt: TGTGCCAGTAGTTCTAGCGACTACAATGAGCAGTTCTTC; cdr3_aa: CASSSSDYNEQFF
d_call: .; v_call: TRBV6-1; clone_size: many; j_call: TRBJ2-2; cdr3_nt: TGTGCCAGCAGTACCGCCGCCTTCGGGGGAAACACCGGGGAGCTGTTTTTT; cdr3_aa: CASSTAAFGGNTGELFF
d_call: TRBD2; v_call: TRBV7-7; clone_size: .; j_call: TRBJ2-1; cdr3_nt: TGTGCCAGCAGCCTAAGAAGCGGGAGCTCCTACAATGAGCAGTTCTTC; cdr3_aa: CASSLRSGSSYNEQFF
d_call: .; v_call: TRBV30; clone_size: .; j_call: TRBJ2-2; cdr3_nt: TGTGCCTGGAGTACCGACGGGCTAGGGACCGGGGAGCTGTTTTTT; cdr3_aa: CAWSTDGLGTGELFF
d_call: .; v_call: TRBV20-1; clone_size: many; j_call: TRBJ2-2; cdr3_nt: TGCAGTGCCCTTGCGACCGGGATCGGGGAGCTGTTTTTT; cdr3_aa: CSALATGIGELFF
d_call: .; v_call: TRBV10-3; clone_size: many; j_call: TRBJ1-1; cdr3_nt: TGTGCCATCAGTGAGTCGAATACAGGGTTTGAAGCTTTCTTT; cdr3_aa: CAISESNTGFEAFF
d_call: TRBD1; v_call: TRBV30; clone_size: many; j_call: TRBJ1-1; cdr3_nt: TGTGCCTGGAGTGCAGGGACAGCGAACACTGAAGCTTTCTTT; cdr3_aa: CAWSAGTANTEAFF
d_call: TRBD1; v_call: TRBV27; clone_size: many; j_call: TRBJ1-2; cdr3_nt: TGTGCCAGCAGTTTAGGGACAGGGTATGGCTACACCTTC; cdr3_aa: CASSLGTGYGYTF
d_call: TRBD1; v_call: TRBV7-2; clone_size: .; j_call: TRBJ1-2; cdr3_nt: TGTGCCAGCAGCCCCGGGACAGGGGTTGGCTACACCTTC; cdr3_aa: CASSPGTGVGYTF
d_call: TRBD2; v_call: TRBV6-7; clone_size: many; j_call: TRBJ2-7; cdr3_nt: TGTGCCTCCCTGACTAGCGTCGCCTACGAGCAGTACTTC; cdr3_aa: CASLTSVAYEQYF
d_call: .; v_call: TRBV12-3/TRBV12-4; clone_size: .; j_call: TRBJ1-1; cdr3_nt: TGTGCCAGCAGATGGGGGGCGAACACTGAAGCTTTCTTT; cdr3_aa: CASRWGANTEAFF
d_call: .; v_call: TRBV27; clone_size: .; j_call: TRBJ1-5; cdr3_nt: TGTGCCAGCAGTTTATCCGGGGGAGGCCAGCCCCAGCATTTT; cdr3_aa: CASSLSGGGQPQHF
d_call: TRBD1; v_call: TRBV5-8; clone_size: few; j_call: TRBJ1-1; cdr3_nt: TGTGCCAGCAGCAGGGGACAGGCGCTAAGAAAGACTGAAGCTTTCTTT; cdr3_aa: CASSRGQALRKTEAFF
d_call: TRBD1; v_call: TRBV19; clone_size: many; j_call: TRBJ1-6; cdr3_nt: TGTGCCAGTAGTGCCGGGACAGGGAATTCACCCCTCCACTTT; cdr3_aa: CASSAGTGNSPLHF
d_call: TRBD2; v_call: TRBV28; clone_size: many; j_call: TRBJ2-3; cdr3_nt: TGTGCCAGCAGGCGATCGACTAGCGGGACCAGAGATACGCAGTATTTT; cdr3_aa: CASRRSTSGTRDTQYF
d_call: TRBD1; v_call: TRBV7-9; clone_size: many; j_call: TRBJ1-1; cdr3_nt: TGTGCCAGCCGTAACGTCGCAGGGGGCATGAACACTGAAGCTTTCTTT; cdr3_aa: CASRNVAGGMNTEAFF
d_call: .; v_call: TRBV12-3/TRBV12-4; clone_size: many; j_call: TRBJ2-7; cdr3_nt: TGTGCCAGCACCTTACGGGAGCAGTACTTC; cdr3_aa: CASTLREQYF
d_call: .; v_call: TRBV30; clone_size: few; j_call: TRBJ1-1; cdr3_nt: TGTGCCTGCGAGAGAAACACTGAAGCTTTCTTT; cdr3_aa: CACERNTEAFF
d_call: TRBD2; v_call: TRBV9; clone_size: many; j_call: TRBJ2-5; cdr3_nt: TGTGCCAGCAGCACCAGCGGGACGCAAGAGACCCAGTACTTC; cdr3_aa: CASSTSGTQETQYF
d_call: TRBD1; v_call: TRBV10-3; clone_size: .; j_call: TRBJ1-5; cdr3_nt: TGTGCCATCAGTGATTCTCAGGGGGCCAATCAGCCCCAGCATTTT; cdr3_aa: CAISDSQGANQPQHF
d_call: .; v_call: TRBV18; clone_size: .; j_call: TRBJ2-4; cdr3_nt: TGTGCCAGCTCACCAAGACAGAGGCTAGCCAAAAACATTCAGTACTTC; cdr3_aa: CASSPRQRLAKNIQYF
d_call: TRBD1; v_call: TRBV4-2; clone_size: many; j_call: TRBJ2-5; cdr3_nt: TGTGCCAGCAGCCAGGGGGACAGCCAAGAGACCCAGTACTTC; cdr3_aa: CASSQGDSQETQYF
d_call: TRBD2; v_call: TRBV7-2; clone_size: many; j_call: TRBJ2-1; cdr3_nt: TGTGCCAGCAGCTTAGCGGCGGGAGCTACCTACAATGAGCAGTTCTTC; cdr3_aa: CASSLAAGATYNEQFF
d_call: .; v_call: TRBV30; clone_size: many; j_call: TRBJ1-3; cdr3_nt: TGTGCCTGCACCTACTCTGGAAACACCATATATTTT; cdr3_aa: CACTYSGNTIYF
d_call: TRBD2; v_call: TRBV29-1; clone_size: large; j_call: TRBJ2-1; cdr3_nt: TGCAGCGTTTGGGGGACCAACAGCGGGAGGGGTTGGGAATCATACAATGAGCAGTTCTTC; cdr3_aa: CSVWGTNSGRGWESYNEQFF
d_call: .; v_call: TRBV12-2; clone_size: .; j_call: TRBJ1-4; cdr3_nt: TGTGTAAGTCGCTATCCGGGACAGGGAGGTTTAGCTAATGAAAAACTGTTTTTT; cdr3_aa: CVSRYPGQGGLANEKLFF
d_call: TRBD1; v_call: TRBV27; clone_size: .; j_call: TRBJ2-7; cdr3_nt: TGTGCCAGCAGTTACCGGGACAGATACTACGAGCAGTACTTC; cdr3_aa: CASSYRDRYYEQYF
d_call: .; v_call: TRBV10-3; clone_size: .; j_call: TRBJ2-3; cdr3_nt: TGTGCCATCAGTGAGTCGGCGCGGGTTGGCACAGATACGCAGTATTTT; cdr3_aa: CAISESARVGTDTQYF
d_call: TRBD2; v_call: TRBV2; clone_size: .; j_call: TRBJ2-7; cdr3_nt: TGTGCCAGCAGTGGGGAGGGGAACGAGCAGTACTTC; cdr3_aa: CASSGEGNEQYF
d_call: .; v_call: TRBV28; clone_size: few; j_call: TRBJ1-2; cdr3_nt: TGTGCCAGCAGTTTATTCAGGGGTGCCTATGGCTACACCTTC; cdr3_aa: CASSLFRGAYGYTF
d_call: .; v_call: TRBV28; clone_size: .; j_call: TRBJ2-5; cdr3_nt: TGTGCCAGCAGTTTAATCACCGAAGAGACCCAGTACTTC; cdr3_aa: CASSLITEETQYF
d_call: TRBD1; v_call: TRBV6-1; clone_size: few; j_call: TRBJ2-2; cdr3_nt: TGTGCCACTTACAGGGGGCTGGACACCGGGGAGCTGTTTTTT; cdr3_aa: CATYRGLDTGELFF
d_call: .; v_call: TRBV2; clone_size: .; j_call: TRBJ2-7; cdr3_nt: TGTGCCAGCAGTATTCCGGGGGAGCAGTACTTC; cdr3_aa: CASSIPGEQYF
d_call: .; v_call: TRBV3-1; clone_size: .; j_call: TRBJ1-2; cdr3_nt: TGTGCCAGCAGCCAAGGGGTCTATGGCTACACCTTC; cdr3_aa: CASSQGVYGYTF
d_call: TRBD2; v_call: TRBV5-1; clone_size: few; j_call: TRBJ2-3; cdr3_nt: TGCGCCAGCGCTAAAGCGGGGATTGGCACAGATACGCAGTATTTT; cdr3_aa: CASAKAGIGTDTQYF